Listed below are T cell receptor beta chains from one sample, sequenced in a study of T cell changes during pregnancy in multiple sclerosis. Assay used: immunoSEQ multiplex PCR; TCRdb lists only in-frame clones, some missing. The data contain around 28,000 clones, about 89% of them singletons. The specimen comprised CD4+ T cells from peripheral blood mononuclear cells, sampled in the first trimester of pregnancy. These receptors were collected from a female donor in good health, enrolled as a control in a pregnancy study. CDR3s include the opening cysteine and the closing phenylalanine or tryptophan. The order of the fields is J gene, D gene, clone size, V gene, CDR3 protein, CDR3 DNA. D genes are given only for firm matches. Rows may omit the clone size; those that give it use once, few, many or a size class.

J gene: TRBJ2-5
D gene: TRBD1
clone size: once
V gene: TRBV6-6
CDR3 protein: CASSLTGVPETQYF
CDR3 DNA: TGTGCCAGCAGTCTTACAGGGGTTCCAGAGACCCAGTACTTC

J gene: TRBJ2-1
D gene: .
clone size: few
V gene: TRBV19
CDR3 protein: CASSRRQTSYNEQFF
CDR3 DNA: TGTGCCAGTAGTCGACGACAGACCTCTTACAATGAGCAGTTCTTC

J gene: TRBJ1-1
D gene: .
clone size: .
V gene: TRBV6-5
CDR3 protein: CASSSGVNTEAFF
CDR3 DNA: TGTGCCAGCAGTTCGGGAGTGAACACTGAAGCTTTCTTT

J gene: TRBJ2-3
D gene: .
clone size: .
V gene: TRBV19
CDR3 protein: CASSFRETDTQYF
CDR3 DNA: TGTGCCAGTAGCTTCCGGGAGACAGATACGCAGTATTTT

J gene: TRBJ2-3
D gene: TRBD2
clone size: .
V gene: TRBV5-4
CDR3 protein: CASSLGGSGRTDTQYF
CDR3 DNA: TGTGCCAGCAGCTTGGGAGGTAGCGGGAGAACAGATACGCAGTATTTT

J gene: TRBJ2-6
D gene: .
clone size: .
V gene: TRBV30
CDR3 protein: CAWSVRSGANVLTF
CDR3 DNA: TGTGCCTGGAGTGTACGGTCTGGGGCCAACGTCCTGACTTTC

J gene: TRBJ2-1
D gene: TRBD2
clone size: .
V gene: TRBV4-2
CDR3 protein: CASSHSSGGAGEQFF
CDR3 DNA: TGTGCCAGCAGCCATTCTAGCGGGGGGGCCGGGGAGCAGTTCTTC

J gene: TRBJ2-1
D gene: TRBD1
clone size: .
V gene: TRBV2
CDR3 protein: CASSRDRRSYNEQFF
CDR3 DNA: TGTGCCAGCAGTAGGGACAGGCGCTCCTACAATGAGCAGTTCTTC

J gene: TRBJ2-7
D gene: .
clone size: .
V gene: TRBV30
CDR3 protein: CAWSYLSGLNEQYF
CDR3 DNA: TGTGCCTGGAGTTACCTAAGCGGTCTGAACGAGCAGTACTTC

J gene: TRBJ1-1
D gene: .
clone size: .
V gene: TRBV7-2
CDR3 protein: CASSQITEAFF
CDR3 DNA: TGTGCCAGCAGCCAAATCACTGAAGCTTTCTTT

J gene: TRBJ2-1
D gene: TRBD2
clone size: .
V gene: TRBV7-2
CDR3 protein: CASSPRGLAGGVGEQFF
CDR3 DNA: TGTGCCAGCAGCCCGCGGGGGTTAGCGGGGGGAGTTGGTGAGCAGTTCTTC

J gene: TRBJ1-6
D gene: TRBD1
clone size: .
V gene: TRBV19
CDR3 protein: CASETGAYNSPLHF
CDR3 DNA: TGTGCCAGTGAGACAGGGGCGTATAATTCACCCCTCCACTTT

J gene: TRBJ1-1
D gene: .
clone size: few
V gene: TRBV6-5
CDR3 protein: CASRRADGPEAFF
CDR3 DNA: TGTGCCAGCAGGAGAGCGGACGGCCCTGAAGCTTTCTTT

J gene: TRBJ1-5
D gene: .
clone size: once
V gene: TRBV10-2
CDR3 protein: CASSGQESTPQHF
CDR3 DNA: TGCGCCAGCAGTGGCCAGGAAAGTACGCCCCAGCATTTT

J gene: TRBJ1-2
D gene: TRBD1
clone size: .
V gene: TRBV18
CDR3 protein: CASSPLTGDGYTF
CDR3 DNA: TGTGCCAGCTCACCGCTCACAGGGGATGGCTACACCTTC

J gene: TRBJ2-1
D gene: .
clone size: .
V gene: TRBV14
CDR3 protein: CASSPQIEREQFF
CDR3 DNA: TGTGCCAGCAGCCCTCAAATTGAGCGGGAGCAGTTCTTC

J gene: TRBJ2-7
D gene: .
clone size: .
V gene: TRBV7-8
CDR3 protein: CASSRDTYEQYF
CDR3 DNA: TGTGCCAGCAGCAGAGACACCTACGAGCAGTACTTC

J gene: TRBJ1-6
D gene: TRBD1
clone size: .
V gene: TRBV28
CDR3 protein: CASSLFGTGYSPLHF
CDR3 DNA: TGTGCCAGCAGTTTATTTGGGACAGGGTATTCACCCCTCCACTTT

J gene: TRBJ1-1
D gene: .
clone size: few
V gene: TRBV19
CDR3 protein: CASSMGLGRTTEAFF
CDR3 DNA: TGTGCCAGTAGTATGGGACTGGGAAGGACCACTGAAGCTTTCTTT

J gene: TRBJ2-3
D gene: .
clone size: .
V gene: TRBV5-1
CDR3 protein: CASSPGFTDTQYF
CDR3 DNA: TGCGCCAGCAGCCCGGGGTTCACAGATACGCAGTATTTT

J gene: TRBJ1-4
D gene: .
clone size: .
V gene: TRBV18
CDR3 protein: CASSSRVQGPNEKLFF
CDR3 DNA: TGTGCCAGCTCATCGCGGGTGCAAGGGCCGAATGAAAAACTGTTTTTT

J gene: TRBJ2-2
D gene: TRBD1
clone size: .
V gene: TRBV6-5
CDR3 protein: CASSQGANTGELFF
CDR3 DNA: TGTGCCAGCTCACAGGGGGCGAACACCGGGGAGCTGTTTTTT

J gene: TRBJ2-1
D gene: .
clone size: once
V gene: TRBV21-1
CDR3 protein: CASSKERGISGLFPTSYNEQFF
CDR3 DNA: TGTGCCAGCAGCAAAGAACGGGGGATTAGCGGCCTATTTCCCACGTCCTACAATGAGCAGTTCTTC

J gene: TRBJ2-7
D gene: TRBD1
clone size: few
V gene: TRBV9
CDR3 protein: CASSAGDRNYEQYF
CDR3 DNA: TGTGCCAGCAGCGCCGGGGACAGAAACTACGAGCAGTACTTC

J gene: TRBJ2-7
D gene: TRBD1
clone size: .
V gene: TRBV5-4
CDR3 protein: CASSLGGQGIYEQYF
CDR3 DNA: TGTGCCAGCAGCTTGGGGGGACAGGGGATATACGAGCAGTACTTC

J gene: TRBJ2-1
D gene: TRBD2
clone size: .
V gene: TRBV7-9
CDR3 protein: CASSNLAGGNEQFF
CDR3 DNA: TGTGCCAGCAGCAACCTAGCGGGAGGGAATGAGCAGTTCTTC

J gene: TRBJ1-4
D gene: .
clone size: .
V gene: TRBV6-5
CDR3 protein: CASSYSEGGNEKLFF
CDR3 DNA: TGTGCCAGCAGTTACTCGGAGGGCGGAAATGAAAAACTGTTTTTT